The clone carrying this TCR beta chain was found once. CDR1 is LGHNT and CDR2 is FRNRAP in the germline V gene. The CDR3 sequence is 14 residues long. V was trimmed by 5 bases and J by 1 base, leaving 12 bases between them. TCRdb's copy holds only in-frame clones and misses some; the assay was immunoSEQ multiplex PCR. The table shows about 59,000 clones, with around 87% occurring only once. This sample is part of a study of technical replicates of blood from a handful of donors. The rearrangement joins TRBV12-5 to TRBJ2-7, with a possible D match to TRBD2 (5 bases). Source material: PBMCs. This TCR came from a human donor in good health. Some clones in this sample may be carry-over from other donors' samples. CDR3 amino acids: CASGKMDFSYEQYF. DNA for the CDR3: TGTGCTAGTGGTAAAATGGACTTTTCCTACGAGCAGTACTTC.